The 4 T cell receptor beta chains listed next were all sequenced from one sample in a study of T cells in localized non-small cell lung cancer. Libraries were prepared by immunoSEQ multiplex PCR; TCRdb keeps only in-frame clonotypes and omits some of them. Found here are over 30,000 clones, about 87% of them singletons; the top ten hold approximately 2.6%. The material sequenced was peripheral blood, taken before any cancer treatment. These TCRs come from a woman aged 35 to 69 with stage I lung adenocarcinoma.

Notes on this clone: Other DNA sequences in the sample encode the same CDR3. The J gene is TRBJ2-3, the V gene TRBV10-3, with a weak D call TRBD2 (5 bases). This CDR3 is 13 amino acids long. The V and J ends lost 8 bases and 8 bases respectively, with 17 bases between them. Per germline, CDR1 ENHRY and CDR2 SYGVKD. The CDR3 bases are TGTGCCATCGGGGAGACCTTACCGGGTACGCAGTATTTT. Its translation: CAIGETLPGTQYF.

V gene TRBV19 combines with J gene TRBJ1-2; TRBD1 is a possible D gene (5 bases). The CDR3 is 14 amino acids. Germline CDR1 and CDR2: LNHDA and SQIVND (reference sequence). The ends were cut back, 0 bases at V and 2 bases at J, with 7 bases in the middle. The CDR3 is CASSIDRTNYGYTF. In DNA, the CDR3 is TGTGCCAGTAGTATAGATCGGACAAACTATGGCTACACCTTC.

This clone turned up a few times. This CDR3 is also generated by other DNA sequences in the sample. The CDR3: CAWSPTGNTEAFF. CDR3 coding DNA: TGTGCCTGGAGTCCAACAGGGAACACTGAAGCTTTCTTT. The chain uses TRBV30 and TRBJ1-1; maybe TRBD1 (5 bases). Germline CDR1 is GTSNPN and CDR2 is SVGIG (reference sequence). V lost 2 bases and J 1 base, leaving 8 bases between the germline ends. The CDR3 covers 13 residues.

The chain recombines TRBV10-3 with TRBJ1-4, with D unresolved. The ends were cut back, 3 bases at V and 5 bases at J, with 7 bases in the middle. Germline V gene lookup returns CDR1 ENHRY and CDR2 SYGVKD. CDR3 length equals 13 residues. The CDR3, as DNA: TGTGCCATCAGTGATCGAGGGAATGAAAAACTGTTTTTT. Protein: CAISDRGNEKLFF.